This T cell receptor beta chain was sequenced during a study of technical replicates of blood from a handful of donors. The protocol was immunoSEQ multiplex PCR, while the TCRdb copy is restricted to in-frame clones and leaves out a portion. Of about 74,000 clones listed, roughly 94% are singletons. The sequenced material came from T cells isolated from PBMCs. The origin of this receptor is a human donor in good health.

The CDR3 coding sequence is TGTGCCAGCAGTACGATTCCGGCAGATACGCAGTATTTT. Protein: CASSTIPADTQYF. J is TRBJ2-3 and V is TRBV6-6; D is unresolved. The V end was cut by 5 bases, the J end by 4 bases, with 10 bases between. The CDR3 spans 13 residues. Per germline, CDR1 MNHNY and CDR2 SVGAGI (reference sequence).